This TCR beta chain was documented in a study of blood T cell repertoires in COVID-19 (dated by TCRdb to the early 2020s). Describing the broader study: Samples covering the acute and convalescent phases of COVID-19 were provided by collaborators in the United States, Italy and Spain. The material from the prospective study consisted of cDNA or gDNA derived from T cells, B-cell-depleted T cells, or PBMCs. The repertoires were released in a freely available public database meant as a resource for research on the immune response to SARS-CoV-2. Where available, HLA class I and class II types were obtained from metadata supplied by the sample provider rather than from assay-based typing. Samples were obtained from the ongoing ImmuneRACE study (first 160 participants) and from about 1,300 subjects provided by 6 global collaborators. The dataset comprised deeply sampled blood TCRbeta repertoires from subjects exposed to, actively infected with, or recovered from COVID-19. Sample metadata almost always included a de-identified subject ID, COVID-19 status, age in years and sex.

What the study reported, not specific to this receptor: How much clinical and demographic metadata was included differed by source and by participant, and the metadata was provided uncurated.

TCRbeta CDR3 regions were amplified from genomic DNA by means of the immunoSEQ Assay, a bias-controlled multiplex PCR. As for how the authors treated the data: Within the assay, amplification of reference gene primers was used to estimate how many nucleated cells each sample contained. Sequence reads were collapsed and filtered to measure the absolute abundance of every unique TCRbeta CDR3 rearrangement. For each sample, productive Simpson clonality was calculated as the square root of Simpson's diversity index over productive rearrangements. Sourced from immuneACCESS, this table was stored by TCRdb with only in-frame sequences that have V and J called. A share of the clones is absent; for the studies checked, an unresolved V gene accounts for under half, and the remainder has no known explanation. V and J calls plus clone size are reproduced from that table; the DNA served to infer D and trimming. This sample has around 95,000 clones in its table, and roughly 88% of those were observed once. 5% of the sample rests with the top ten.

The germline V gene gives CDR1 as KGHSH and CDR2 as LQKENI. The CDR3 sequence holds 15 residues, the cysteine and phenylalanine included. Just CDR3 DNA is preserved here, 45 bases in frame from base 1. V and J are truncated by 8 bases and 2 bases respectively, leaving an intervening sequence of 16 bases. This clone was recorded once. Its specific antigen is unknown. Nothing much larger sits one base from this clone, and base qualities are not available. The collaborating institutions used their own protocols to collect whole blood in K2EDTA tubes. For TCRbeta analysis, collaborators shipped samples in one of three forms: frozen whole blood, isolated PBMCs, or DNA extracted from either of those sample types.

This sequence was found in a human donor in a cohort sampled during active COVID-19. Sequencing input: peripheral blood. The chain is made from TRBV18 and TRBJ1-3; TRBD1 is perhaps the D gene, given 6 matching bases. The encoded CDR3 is CASTELQGTGNTIYF. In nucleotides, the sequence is TGTGCCAGCACTGAATTACAGGGTACTGGAAACACCATATATTTT.